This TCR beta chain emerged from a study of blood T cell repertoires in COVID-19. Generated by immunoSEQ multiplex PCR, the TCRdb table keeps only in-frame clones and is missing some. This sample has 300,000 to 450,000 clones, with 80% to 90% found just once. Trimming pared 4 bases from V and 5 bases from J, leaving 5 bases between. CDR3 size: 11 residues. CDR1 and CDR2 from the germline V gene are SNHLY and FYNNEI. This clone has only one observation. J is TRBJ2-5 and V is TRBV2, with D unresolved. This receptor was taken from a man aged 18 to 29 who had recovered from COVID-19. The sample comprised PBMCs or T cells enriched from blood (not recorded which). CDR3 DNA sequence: TGTGCCAGCAGTGTCGTCGAGACCCAGTACTTC. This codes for CASSVVETQYF.